This T cell receptor beta chain was obtained from a study of blood T cell repertoires in COVID-19. The wider study: Material from acute and convalescent COVID-19 was sourced from the United States, Italy and Spain. T cells, B-cell-depleted T cells, or PBMCs provided the cDNA or gDNA that served as material.

This CDR3 spans 16 amino acids. The ends lost 1 base at V and 0 bases at J; junction bases unmatched: 6. Looked up from germline, CDR1 is SEHNR and CDR2 is FQNEAQ (reference sequence). How the authors handled the data: It was from reference gene primer amplification that nucleated cell counts were estimated. Method: immunoSEQ multiplex PCR; TCRdb's copy keeps in-frame clones and lacks some. V, J and clone size were drawn from that table, and D and trimming were deduced from the DNA. The sample contains 130,000 to 150,000 clones, approximately 90% of which appear only once. This clone was seen a single time.

Input material: peripheral blood. The V and J genes are TRBV7-9 and TRBJ2-7, with 7 bases lining up with TRBD1. This TCR came from a woman between 50 and 59 years old with acute or convalescent COVID-19. The CDR3 loop is CASSLGGTEFSYEQYF. The DNA for the CDR3 is TGTGCCAGCAGCTTAGGGGGGACAGAATTCTCCTACGAGCAGTACTTC. Full variable domain (missing parts from reference TRBV7-9 and TRBJ2-7): DTGVSQNPRHKITKRGQNVTFRCDPISEHNRLYWYRQTLGQGPEFLTYFQNEAQLEKSRLLSDRFSAERPKGSFSTLEIQRTEQGDSAMYLCASSLGGTEFSYEQYFGPGTRLTVT.